The following is a T cell receptor (beta chain) sequence with its context. The antigen is not known. At one of its ends the junction is not consistent with the germline gene, which may arise from a read error. This record belongs to a study of cytomegalovirus exposure and HLA in healthy donors. The overall study: Approximately 190 million T cells yielded roughly 100 million unique TCR beta sequences, as an earlier analysis found. Study-wide results and caveats: The investigators catalogued some 150 TCR beta chains as cytomegalovirus-associated.

Germline V gene sequence: CDR1 SSHAT, CDR2 FNYEAQ (reference sequence). CDR3 length equals 14 residues. The primer mix had 60 Vbeta and 13 Jbeta primers. The repertoire was sequenced with immunoSEQ multiplex PCR; TCRdb's copy has only in-frame clones and lacks some. This sample has roughly 99,000 clones; about 74% occur once, and the top ten carry 11% to 15%. Material: PBMCs. This chain uses TRBV7-7 with TRBJ2-1; D is ambiguous. This TCR came from a woman aged 40 to 50 in good health and CMV-seropositive. CDR3 residues: CASSSHSSSNEQFF. The CDR3 nucleotides read TGTGCTAGCAGCTCGCATAGCAGCAGCAATGAGCAGTTCTTC.